This T cell receptor beta chain was found in a study of cytomegalovirus exposure and HLA in healthy donors. Amplification used 60 Vbeta primers and 13 Jbeta primers. The method was immunoSEQ multiplex PCR; TCRdb's version includes in-frame clones alone and lacks a portion of them. The sample yields more than 150,000 clones, 70% to 80% seen once. V dropped 7 bases and J dropped 4; count of bases not matched to a gene: 31. The CDR3 extends over 23 amino acids. The TCR originated in a man between 18 and 29 years old in good health and CMV-seronegative. Material: PBMCs. The chain joins TRBV23-1 to TRBJ2-6, with 7 bases matching TRBD2. Being an ORF, TRBV23-1 has a function that is uncertain. The chain's CDR3 is CASNPKRRWKGHRRGGGANVLTF. CDR3 in DNA: TGCGCCAGCAACCCAAAGAGGAGATGGAAAGGACACCGGCGCGGGGGAGGGGCCAACGTCCTGACTTTC.